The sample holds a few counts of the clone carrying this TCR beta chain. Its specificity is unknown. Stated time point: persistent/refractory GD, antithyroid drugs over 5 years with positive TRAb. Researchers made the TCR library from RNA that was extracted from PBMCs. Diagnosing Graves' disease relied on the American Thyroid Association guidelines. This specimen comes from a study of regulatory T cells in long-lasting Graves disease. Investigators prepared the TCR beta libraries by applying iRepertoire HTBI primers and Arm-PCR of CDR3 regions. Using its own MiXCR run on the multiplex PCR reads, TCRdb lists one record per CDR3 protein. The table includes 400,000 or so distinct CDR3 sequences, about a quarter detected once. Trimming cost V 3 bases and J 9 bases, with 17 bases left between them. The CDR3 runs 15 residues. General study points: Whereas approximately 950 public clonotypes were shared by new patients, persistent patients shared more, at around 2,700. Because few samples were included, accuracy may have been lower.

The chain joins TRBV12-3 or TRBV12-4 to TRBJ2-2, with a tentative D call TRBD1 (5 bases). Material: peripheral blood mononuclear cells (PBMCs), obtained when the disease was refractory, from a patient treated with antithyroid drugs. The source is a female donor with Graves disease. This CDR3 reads CASSFIAGPHRELFF. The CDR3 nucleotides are TGTGCCAGCAGTTTTATCGCAGGGCCACACCGGGAGCTGTTTTTT.